The next 23 T cell receptor beta chains were all read from a single sample in a study of blood T cell repertoires in COVID-19. Data came from immunoSEQ multiplex PCR; TCRdb stores just in-frame clones and leaves some out. The data show more than 150,000 clones, about 72% seen once. The specimen was PBMCs or T cells enriched from blood (not recorded which). These receptors came from a woman between 45 and 65 years old who had recovered from COVID-19.

The chain combines TRBV6-5 with TRBJ2-5, with a tentative D call TRBD2 (5 bases). This CDR3 spans 16 amino acids. V gave up 2 bases and J gave up 4 bases, with 17 bases separating them. Per the germline V gene, CDR1 is MNHEY and CDR2 is SVGAGI. For the CDR3, the DNA is TGTGCCAGCAGTTACACGGCTAGCCCACCAATAGAGACCCAGTACTTC. Translation: CASSYTASPPIETQYF.

This clone was seen once. The chain joins TRBV5-1 to TRBJ2-1; 8 nucleotides line up with TRBD1. This CDR3 has 15 amino acids. V was clipped by 2 bases and J by 7 bases; unmatched bases: 8. Per the germline V gene, CDR1 is SGHRS and CDR2 is YFSETQ. The CDR3 loop reads CASSLRTGSVNEQFF. The CDR3 DNA reads as TGCGCCAGCAGCTTAAGGACAGGGAGTGTAAATGAGCAGTTCTTC.

The rearrangement joins TRBV5-8 to TRBJ2-6; D remains ambiguous. Germline CDR1 is SGHTS and CDR2 is YDEGEE. V shed 1 base and J shed 2 bases, with 4 bases lying between them. The CDR3 is made up of 14 amino acids. CDR3 protein: CASSLRAGANVLTF. Written as DNA, the CDR3 is TGTGCCAGCAGCTTGAGAGCTGGGGCCAACGTCCTGACTTTC. The full variable domain, its missing parts supplied by reference TRBV5-8 and TRBJ2-6, is EAGVTQSPTHLIKTRGQQATLRCSPISGHTSVYWYQQALGLGLQFLLWYDEGEERNRGNFPPRFSGRQFPNYSSELNVNALELEDSALYLCASSLRAGANVLTFGAGSRLTVL.

The chain joins TRBV7-2 to TRBJ2-1; 15 bases match TRBD2. CDR3 size: 18 residues. Per the germline V gene, CDR1 is SGHTA and CDR2 is FQGNSA. Trimming removed 4 bases from V and 0 bases from J; junction bases left unmatched: 4. The CDR3 DNA reads TGTGCCAGCAGCTCAGGGACTAGCGGGGGGAGCTCCTACAATGAGCAGTTCTTC. It is translated as CASSSGTSGGSSYNEQFF.

The chain is built from TRBV5-4 and TRBJ1-2, with 10 bases aligning to TRBD1. The CDR3 extends over 13 amino acids. Germline lookup yields CDR1 SGHNT and CDR2 YYREEE (reference sequence). Trimming cost V 3 bases and J 4 bases; bases outside gene matches: 0. CDR3 amino acids: CASSWTGGYGYTF. For the CDR3, the DNA is TGTGCCAGCAGCTGGACAGGGGGCTATGGCTACACCTTC.

This chain joins TRBV7-8 and TRBJ2-6; D ambiguous. Trimming shortened V by 3 bases and J by 2 bases, and 5 bases separated the two germline ends. This CDR3 region has 14 residues. CDR1 is SGHVS, CDR2 FQNEAQ, per germline. The CDR3, as DNA: TGTGCCAGCAGCTTGGCTCCTGGGGCCAACGTCCTGACTTTC. Residues: CASSLAPGANVLTF. The complete variable domain, with remaining parts taken from reference TRBV7-8 and TRBJ2-6, reads GAGVSQSPRYKVAKRGQDVALRCDPISGHVSLFWYQQALGQGPEFLTYFQNEAQLDKSGLPSDRFFAERPEGSVSTLKIQRTQQEDSAVYLCASSLAPGANVLTFGAGSRLTVL.

The chain recombines TRBV7-9 with TRBJ2-2; 7 nucleotides agree with TRBD1. J lost 4 bases, V lost 6 bases, and 5 bases had no gene match. Germline V lookup: CDR1 SEHNR, CDR2 FQNEAQ (reference sequence). There are 14 residues in the CDR3. Written as DNA, the CDR3 is TGTGCCAGCAGTTGGGACAGAACCACCGGGGAGCTGTTTTTT. Translating gives CASSWDRTTGELFF.

The sample holds a few counts of this clone. The chain is built from TRBV11-2 and TRBJ2-5; D is uncertain. The length of the CDR3 is 12 residues. Trimming pared 4 bases from V and 5 bases from J, leaving 8 bases between. The germline V gene encodes CDR1 SGHAT and CDR2 FQNNGV. The CDR3 here is CASSSRLETQYF. Written as DNA, the CDR3 is TGTGCCAGCAGCTCGCGACTGGAGACCCAGTACTTC. Full variable domain (outside the CDR3, taken from reference TRBV11-2 and TRBJ2-5): EAGVAQSPRYKIIEKRQSVAFWCNPISGHATLYWYQQILGQGPKLLIQFQNNGVVDDSQLPKDRFSAERLKGVDSTLKIQPAKLEDSAVYLCASSSRLETQYFGPGTRLLVL.

The chain is built from TRBV7-2 and TRBJ2-4; TRBD2 might be the D (5 bases). The germline gives CDR1 SGHTA, CDR2 FQGNSA. Trimming cost V 6 bases and J 4 bases, with 19 bases left between them. This CDR3 contains 16 residues. CDR3 region: CASRTEGISVKNIQYF. CDR3 sequence (DNA): TGTGCCAGCAGAACCGAAGGGATTAGCGTAAAAAACATTCAGTACTTC.

This CDR3 reads CASSSISGSTYEQYF. CDR3 nucleotides: TGTGCCAGCAGTTCCATTAGCGGGTCCACCTACGAGCAGTACTTC. The chain employs TRBV28 and TRBJ2-7, with 7 bases matching TRBD2. CDR1 is MDHEN, CDR2 SYDVKM, per germline. V was clipped by 4 bases and J by 2 bases; unmatched bases: 8. This CDR3 is 15 amino acids long.

The J gene is TRBJ2-5, the V gene TRBV15, with D maybe TRBD1 (5 bases). The CDR3 is 17 residues long. Germline CDR1 LNHNV, CDR2 YYDKDF (reference sequence). V was shortened by 1 base and J by 1 base, with 16 bases between the two germline ends. Here the CDR3 reads CATSRAQGLLGQETQYF. The CDR3 bases are TGTGCCACCAGCAGAGCCCAGGGTCTACTGGGCCAAGAGACCCAGTACTTC.

The CDR3 region is CASITRASGSYEQYF. Here the CDR3 DNA reads TGTGCCAGCATTACAAGGGCTAGCGGGAGTTACGAGCAGTACTTC. This chain connects TRBV6-4 to TRBJ2-7; TRBD2 agrees at 10 bases. The CDR3 covers 15 residues. Trimming took 7 bases from V and 4 from J; bases not matched to a gene: 10. Germline lookup yields CDR1 MRHNA and CDR2 SNTAGT.

In this sample, this clone turned up a few times. The V and J genes are TRBV5-1 and TRBJ1-6; possibly TRBD1 for D (5 bases). The CDR3 has 15 residues. Germline V gene sequence: CDR1 SGHRS, CDR2 YFSETQ. The V end was cut by 4 bases, the J end by 9 bases, with 17 bases between. The CDR3 sequence is CASSILDMESSPLHF. CDR3 DNA: TGCGCCAGCAGCATACTGGACATGGAGAGTTCACCCCTCCACTTT.

The rearrangement links TRBV19 to TRBJ1-5; no firm D call. The V gene's germline CDR1 is LNHDA and CDR2 SQIVND (reference sequence). The CDR3 is 16 amino acids. Trimming left V 3 bases short and J 1 base short, with 13 bases between. The CDR3, as DNA: TGTGCCAGTAGTATGGTTGGAACAGTCAGCAATCAGCCCCAGCATTTT. It translates to CASSMVGTVSNQPQHF.

The DNA for the CDR3 is TGTGCCAGCTCACCACCGGGGAGGGTAAACTATGGCTACACCTTC. Protein: CASSPPGRVNYGYTF. The gene calls are TRBV18 and TRBJ1-2; D gene uncertain. V was trimmed by 0 bases and J by 2 bases, leaving 10 bases between them. The CDR3 is 15 amino acids. Germline V CDR1 and CDR2: KGHSH, LQKENI.

This chain links TRBV28 with TRBJ1-1; unclear D gene. Germline CDR1 is MDHEN and CDR2 is SYDVKM. The V and J ends lost 2 bases and 7 bases respectively, with 14 bases between them. The CDR3 has 14 amino acids. This CDR3 reads CASSLSSPPGEAFF. CDR3 coding DNA: TGTGCCAGCAGTTTAAGTTCACCGCCGGGTGAAGCTTTCTTT.

The CDR3 spells CASSPGQGARNTQYF. CDR3 coding DNA: TGTGCCAGCTCACCTGGACAGGGGGCGCGGAATACGCAGTATTTT. V is TRBV18 and J is TRBJ2-3; 11 positions match TRBD1. The CDR3 loop spans 15 amino acids. Germline values: CDR1 KGHSH, CDR2 LQKENI. After removal of 3 bases from V and 7 bases from J, the junction contained 6 bases not matched to a gene. Variable domain in full (rest from reference TRBV18 and TRBJ2-3): NAGVMQNPRHLVRRRGQEARLRCSPMKGHSHVYWYRQLPEEGLKFMVYLQKENIIDESGMPKERFSAEFPKEGPSILRIQQVVRGDSAAYFCASSPGQGARNTQYFGPGTRLTVL.

This clone has a handful of counts. The chain recombines TRBV7-3 with TRBJ2-3; 13 bases fit TRBD2. CDR1 and CDR2 (germline): SGHTA, FQGTGA. The CDR3 has 17 residues. V was clipped by 6 bases and J by 0 bases; unmatched bases: 6. The CDR3 nucleotides are TGTGCCAGCAGTTCCGGGACTAGCGGGACTAGCACAGATACGCAGTATTTT. Translation: CASSSGTSGTSTDTQYF. Together with reference TRBV7-3 and TRBJ2-3, the CDR3 gives the full variable domain: GAGVSQTPSNKVTEKGKYVELRCDPISGHTALYWYRQSLGQGPEFLIYFQGTGAADDSGLPNDRFFAVRPEGSVSTLKIQRTERGDSAVYLCASSSGTSGTSTDTQYFGPGTRLTVL.

This rearrangement joins TRBV5-6 to TRBJ2-5; tentatively, D is TRBD2 (5 bases). Trimming took 3 bases from V and 6 from J, leaving 15 bases between them. The CDR3 consists of 14 residues. The germline gives CDR1 SGHDT, CDR2 YYEEEE. CDR3 protein: CASSSRGSVKTQYF. Here the CDR3 DNA reads TGTGCCAGCAGCTCTCGAGGGAGTGTAAAGACCCAGTACTTC.

V and J are TRBV11-2 and TRBJ2-7; D is possibly TRBD2 (6 bases). CDR1 and CDR2 (germline): SGHAT, FQNNGV. Trimming shortened V by 1 base and J by 6 bases, and 7 bases separated the two germline ends. The CDR3 length is 12 residues. The CDR3 region is CASSLVGGEQYF. DNA of the CDR3: TGTGCCAGCAGCTTAGTGGGAGGCGAGCAGTACTTC.

This clone was counted only a few times. The rearrangement links TRBV11-2 to TRBJ1-4, with TRBD1 identical over 7 bases. Trimming cost V 1 base and J 8 bases; bases outside gene matches: 7. CDR1 and CDR2 (germline): SGHAT, FQNNGV. The CDR3 covers 15 residues. CDR3 DNA: TGTGCCAGCAGCTTAGGTACAGGGGCGAGAGAAAAACTGTTTTTT. Its translation: CASSLGTGAREKLFF.

The genes are TRBV3-1 (or the pseudogene TRBV3-2) and TRBJ2-5, with 10 nucleotides matching TRBD2. The germline V gene encodes CDR1 LGHDT and CDR2 YNNKEL (reference sequence). The CDR3 loop spans 16 amino acids. Trimming took 4 bases from V and 1 from J; bases not matched to a gene: 6. The CDR3 DNA follows: TGTGCCAGCAGCCCAATAGCGGGAGGCTTCCAAGAGACCCAGTACTTC. It translates to CASSPIAGGFQETQYF.

The V and J genes are TRBV11-3 and TRBJ2-2, with a weak D call TRBD1 (6 bases). From germline, CDR1 is SGHNT and CDR2 YENEEA. CDR3 length: 16 amino acids. Deletions cut 3 bases from V and 0 bases from J, with 11 bases between. The CDR3 DNA follows: TGTGCCAGCAGCTTCTCGGGACATTCGAACACCGGGGAGCTGTTTTTT. This encodes CASSFSGHSNTGELFF.